The 32 T cell receptor beta chains presented below share a single source sample, sequenced in a study of T cells after yellow fever vaccination (dated by TCRdb to about 2019). Preparation of the library involved 5' RACE. The data were produced on an Illumina NovaSeq 6000. The public sequencing data were trimmed at Q25 with fastp and processed into clonotypes with MiXCR by TCRdb, which kept only in-frame beta chains. Rows are unified per CDR3 protein, each entry keeping the most common DNA and genes. Present in this sample are about 340,000 distinct CDR3 sequences, under 15% of which were seen just once. Approximately 3.3% of the sample goes to the ten largest clones. The sample's treatment or condition label is to be understood as: live attenuated yellow fever vaccine strain. The specimen comprised CD4+ T cells sorted from PBMCs, sampled 15 days after the yellow fever booster vaccination. These receptor sequences come from a man aged 18 to 30 who received the YFV17D yellow fever vaccine.

The chain carries TRBV11-2 and TRBJ2-7, with a weak D call TRBD2 (5 bases). The CDR3 is 14 residues long. Germline V CDR1 and CDR2: SGHAT, FQNNGV. V was clipped by 5 bases and J by 6 bases, with 17 bases between them. CDR3 coding DNA: TGTGCCAGCAGCACCGGGGTTCGGGGAACCGAGCAGTACTTC. This encodes CASSTGVRGTEQYF.

The table lists this clonotype with many counts. The chain is built from TRBV7-6 and TRBJ2-2, with 9 positions matching TRBD1. The CDR3 has 16 residues. In germline, CDR1 is SGHVS, CDR2 FNYEAQ. The ends lost 5 bases at V and 6 bases at J; junction bases unmatched: 10. The CDR3: CASSITGGVGSGELFF. The CDR3 coding sequence is TGTGCCAGCAGCATTACAGGGGGCGTTGGGTCCGGGGAGCTGTTTTTT.

This clonotype came up many times. This chain joins TRBV4-1 and TRBJ2-7; 7 bases map to TRBD2. V trimming: 1 base; J trimming: 7 bases; junction bases outside the gene matches: 1. The CDR3 runs 12 residues. Germline V gene data show CDR1 as MGHRA and CDR2 as YSYEKL. CDR3 loop: CASSQGGGEQYF. The CDR3, as DNA: TGCGCCAGCAGCCAAGGGGGAGGGGAGCAGTACTTC.

The V call is TRBV5-5, the J call TRBJ2-3; D ambiguous. The germline V gene has CDR1 SGHKS and CDR2 YYEKEE (reference sequence). Between the trimmed V and J ends, which lost 4 bases and 4 bases, there was a span of 10 bases. The CDR3 extends over 13 amino acids. The DNA for the CDR3 is TGTGCCAGCAGCCCGGTGGTGTCAGATACGCAGTATTTT. Translation: CASSPVVSDTQYF.

This chain joins TRBV4-3 and TRBJ2-5, with D unclear. This CDR3 region has 14 residues. Germline V CDR1 and CDR2: LGHNA, YSLEER. Between the trimmed V and J ends, which lost 0 bases and 4 bases, there was a span of 9 bases. The CDR3 coding sequence is TGCGCCAGCAGCCAAGATATGGGATCAGAGACCCAGTACTTC. Amino acid sequence: CASSQDMGSETQYF.

This clonotype came up a few times. The chain carries TRBV7-6 and TRBJ2-5; D assignment may be TRBD1 or TRBD2 (5 bases each). The V end lost 1 base, the J end lost 1 base, and 19 bases lay between the germline ends. CDR1 and CDR2 from the germline V gene are SGHVS and FNYEAQ. CDR3 length equals 18 residues. This CDR3 reads CASSLGNAGTVGQETQYF. In DNA form, the CDR3 reads TGTGCCAGCAGCTTAGGGAACGCAGGGACGGTAGGCCAAGAGACCCAGTACTTC.

This clonotype was detected a few times. The chain uses TRBV20-1 and TRBJ1-2; 7 bases match TRBD1. Germline loops: CDR1 DFQATT, CDR2 SNEGSKA (reference sequence). V shed 5 bases and J 7 bases; nucleotides not matched to a gene: 7. This CDR3 comprises 12 residues. This CDR3 reads CSAVGGFGGYTF. The CDR3 bases are TGCAGTGCTGTAGGGGGCTTCGGTGGCTACACCTTC.

This clonotype has ten or more counts. The chain links TRBV5-1 to TRBJ2-7; D is uncertain. Germline CDR1 SGHRS, CDR2 YFSETQ. This CDR3 region has 14 residues. Trimming cost V 1 base and J 4 bases, with 12 bases left between them. CDR3 sequence (DNA): TGCGCCAGCAGCTTGTCCCCCTCCCGGTACGAGCAGTACGTC. It codes for CASSLSPSRYEQYV.

This chain uses TRBV12-3 or TRBV12-4 with TRBJ2-4, with D possibly being TRBD1 (5 bases). With 6 bases removed from V and 9 bases from J, the gap between germline ends came to 9 bases. This CDR3 contains 11 residues. The DNA for the CDR3 is TGTGCCAGCAGAGGGGAACTCATTCAGTACTTC. Its protein product is CASRGELIQYF.

This clonotype was counted between two and nine times. The V call is TRBV4-2, the J call TRBJ1-2; TRBD1 is a possible D gene (6 bases). The CDR3 is 15 residues long. V was shortened by 4 bases and J by 4 bases, with 16 bases between the two germline ends. Germline V gene sequence: CDR1 LGHNA, CDR2 YNFKEQ. CDR3 coding DNA: TGTGCCAGCAGCCCTCAGGGTGAGGGGGGCTATGGCTACACCTTC. It yields the protein CASSPQGEGGYGYTF.

This clonotype was detected a few times. The chain employs TRBV5-1 and TRBJ2-2, with 10 nucleotides matching TRBD1. V lost 4 bases and J lost 4; bases outside the gene matches: 7. The CDR3 is 16 residues long. The germline CDR1 and CDR2 sequences are SGHRS and YFSETQ. The CDR3: CASSVRDRGTTGELFF. CDR3 in DNA: TGCGCCAGCAGCGTTCGGGACAGGGGAACCACCGGGGAGCTGTTTTTT.

This clonotype has only a few counts. The V call is TRBV20-1, the J call TRBJ2-6; 9 bases are shared with TRBD1. Unmatched junction bases numbered 5, after V lost 4 bases and J lost 4 bases. This CDR3 region has 15 residues. Germline CDR1 reads DFQATT; CDR2 reads SNEGSKA (reference sequence). CDR3 sequence reads: CSATQGASGANVLTF. Here the CDR3 DNA reads TGCAGTGCTACACAGGGGGCGTCCGGGGCCAACGTCCTGACTTTC.

This clonotype has at least ten counts. The V gene is TRBV7-7, the J gene TRBJ2-1; D is perhaps TRBD1 (5 bases). V shed 6 bases and J shed 8 bases, with 14 bases lying between them. Germline CDR1 reads SSHAT; CDR2 reads FNYEAQ (reference sequence). The CDR3 length is 13 residues. CDR3 sequence: CASSLNLGDEQFF. The DNA of the CDR3 is TGTGCCAGCAGTTTAAATCTAGGGGATGAGCAGTTCTTC.

In its sample, this clonotype was seen a few times. This chain connects TRBV3-1 to TRBJ2-1; 8 nucleotides match TRBD2. CDR1 and CDR2 (germline): LGHDT, YNNKEL (reference sequence). Losses at the gene ends were 2 bases for V and 11 bases for J; bases not matched to a gene: 11. The CDR3 covers 15 residues. The CDR3 here is CASSQLGTRFRKQFF. The CDR3 nucleotides are TGTGCCAGCAGCCAATTGGGGACTAGGTTCCGTAAGCAGTTCTTC.

V gene TRBV7-2 combines with J gene TRBJ1-6; maybe TRBD1 (5 bases). This CDR3 contains 17 residues. Germline V gives CDR1 SGHTA, CDR2 FQGNSA. The V end was cut by 5 bases, the J end by 14 bases, with 28 bases between. The DNA of the CDR3 is TGTGCCAGCAGCCCAGCCGTCCAGTGGACAAATCCCACGGCCCTCCACTTT. This gives the protein CASSPAVQWTNPTALHF.

The CDR3 sequence is CASSLIAGVTDTQYF. Written as DNA, the CDR3 is TGTGCCAGCAGCCTTATAGCGGGGGTCACAGATACGCAGTATTTT. The V gene is TRBV11-2, the J gene TRBJ2-3; 9 bases are a match to TRBD2. In germline, CDR1 is SGHAT, CDR2 FQNNGV. The CDR3 has 15 residues. The V segment lost 5 bases and the J segment 2 bases; nucleotides outside the gene matches: 5.

The chain employs TRBV5-1 and TRBJ1-2; D is uncertain. This CDR3 has 14 amino acids. CDR1 SGHRS and CDR2 YFSETQ come from the germline V gene. The ends were cut back, 4 bases at V and 4 bases at J, with 14 bases in the middle. The CDR3: CASSDSTRLYGYTF. The CDR3 nucleotides are TGCGCCAGCAGCGACTCGACAAGACTCTATGGCTACACCTTC.

In its sample, this clonotype was seen a few times. The gene calls are TRBV10-3 and TRBJ1-1, with D perhaps TRBD1 (5 bases). This CDR3 is built from 14 residues. Per germline, CDR1 ENHRY and CDR2 SYGVKD. Trimming removed 6 bases from V and 1 base from J, with 12 bases in between. DNA of the CDR3: TGTGCCATCAGCGCAGGGAGGGGGAACACTGAAGCTTTCTTT. It yields the protein CAISAGRGNTEAFF.

There are a few counts of this clonotype. The rearrangement uses TRBV18 and TRBJ1-3; 7 bases are shared with TRBD1. In germline, CDR1 is KGHSH, CDR2 LQKENI. The CDR3 runs to 15 residues. Trimming cost V 3 bases and J 7 bases; bases outside gene matches: 9. The CDR3 here is CASSPNPTGRNTIYF. CDR3 bases: TGTGCCAGCTCACCGAACCCGACAGGGCGCAACACCATATATTTT.

This clonotype was detected a few times. V gene TRBV18 combines with J gene TRBJ1-2; 8 nucleotides match TRBD1. V shed 2 bases, J shed 5 bases, and the junction held 13 bases outside the gene matches. The CDR3 sequence is 17 residues long. Germline CDR1 KGHSH, CDR2 LQKENI. The CDR3 region has the DNA TGTGCCAGCTCACCAACCCCGGGACAGGCCGGGAATTATGGCTACACCTTC. Its translation is CASSPTPGQAGNYGYTF.

This clonotype was counted many times. The chain carries TRBV5-1 and TRBJ2-5; 8 positions agree with TRBD2. Trimming at V came to 7 bases and at J to 5 bases, leaving 13 bases not matched to a gene. The CDR3 is 15 amino acids. CDR1 SGHRS and CDR2 YFSETQ come from the germline V gene. The CDR3 here is CASLPGVAGSETQYF. The CDR3 DNA follows: TGCGCCAGCCTTCCCGGAGTAGCGGGAAGTGAGACCCAGTACTTC.

The chain couples TRBV3-1 to TRBJ2-3; a possible D gene is TRBD2 (6 bases). This CDR3 is 15 amino acids long. Germline V CDR1 and CDR2: LGHDT, YNNKEL (reference sequence). The germline V and J ends were trimmed by 1 base and 5 bases, with 13 bases remaining between them. Written as DNA, the CDR3 is TGTGCCAGCAGCCAAGGGCGGGGAAGGGGAGATACGCAGTATTTT. Its translation is CASSQGRGRGDTQYF.

This chain connects TRBV5-4 to TRBJ2-3; 8 bases are a match to TRBD2. Per germline, CDR1 SGHNT and CDR2 YYREEE (reference sequence). J gave up 2 bases and V 3 bases, and 8 bases lay outside the gene matches. There are 16 residues in the CDR3. The CDR3 DNA sequence: TGTGCCAGCAGCTCCTTTCGGGGGGGCGCCACAGATACGCAGTATTTT. It encodes CASSSFRGGATDTQYF.

This clonotype was found many times. The V gene is TRBV18, the J gene TRBJ2-7, with 7 positions matching TRBD1. Trimming took 8 bases from V and 3 from J; bases not matched to a gene: 4. The germline gives CDR1 KGHSH, CDR2 LQKENI. The CDR3 is 12 residues long. The CDR3 bases are TGTGCCAGCAGCCCAGGGGGCTACGAGCAGTACGTC. This gives the protein CASSPGGYEQYV.

This clonotype has only a few counts. CDR3 sequence (DNA): TGTGCCAGCAGCGTAGGCAGGGGGGATGGCTACACCTTC. Translation: CASSVGRGDGYTF. The gene calls are TRBV9 and TRBJ1-2, with TRBD1 matching 7 bases. The CDR3 length is 13 residues. V shed 0 bases, J shed 6 bases, and the junction held 2 bases outside the gene matches. Germline V gives CDR1 SGDLS, CDR2 YYNGEE.

This clonotype has only a few counts. The chain employs TRBV7-6 and TRBJ1-1; D gene uncertain. Trimming left V 5 bases short and J 1 base short, with 8 bases between. Per germline, CDR1 SGHVS and CDR2 FNYEAQ. The CDR3 has 13 residues. As DNA, the CDR3 is TGTGCCAGCAGCGCGACCTCGAACACTGAAGCTTTCTTT. It specifies CASSATSNTEAFF.

This clonotype was seen many times. The CDR3, as DNA: TGTGCCAGCAGCCAAGAGCCTTATAGCAATCAGCCCCAGCATTTT. Translating gives CASSQEPYSNQPQHF. The V and J genes are TRBV4-2 and TRBJ1-5; D is ambiguous. V was cut by 0 bases and J by 0 bases, with 6 bases left in between. The germline gives CDR1 LGHNA, CDR2 YNFKEQ. This CDR3 is 15 amino acids long.

Only a few counts were recorded for this clonotype. The V gene is TRBV5-6, the J gene TRBJ1-6; TRBD1 aligns across 9 bases. Germline values: CDR1 SGHDT, CDR2 YYEEEE. The CDR3 length is 17 residues. Unmatched junction bases numbered 15, after V lost 6 bases and J lost 8 bases. Here the CDR3 DNA reads TGTGCCAGCACCCTGAGGACAGGGGCCCTATCTGATTCACCCCTCCACTTT. Amino acids: CASTLRTGALSDSPLHF. Full variable domain (rest looked up from reference TRBV5-6 and TRBJ1-6): DAGVTQSPTHLIKTRGQQVTLRCSPKSGHDTVSWYQQALGQGPQFIFQYYEEEERQRGNFPDRFSGHQFPNYSSELNVNALLLGDSALYLCASTLRTGALSDSPLHFGNGTRLTVT.

V gene TRBV5-1 combines with J gene TRBJ1-2; possibly TRBD1 for D (5 bases). V lost 4 bases, J lost 2 bases, and 15 bases lay in between. The CDR3 has 15 residues. CDR1 and CDR2 from the germline V gene are SGHRS and YFSETQ. The CDR3 loop reads CASSAPGPGNYGYTF. CDR3 nucleotides: TGCGCCAGCAGCGCCCCAGGGCCAGGGAACTATGGCTACACCTTC.

This clonotype was observed a handful of times. This chain joins TRBV12-3 or TRBV12-4 and TRBJ1-6; D may be TRBD1 (5 bases). There are 18 residues in the CDR3. V was trimmed by 2 bases and J by 1 base, leaving 15 bases between them. CDR3 nucleotide sequence: TGTGCCAGCAGTTTAAGGATCGGGGGGAAATCCTATAATTCACCCCTCCACTTT. Translation gives CASSLRIGGKSYNSPLHF.

The table lists this clonotype with many counts. V usage is TRBV29-1 and J usage is TRBJ2-2; D gene ambiguous. V was shortened by 4 bases and J by 6 bases, with 9 bases between the two germline ends. The CDR3 runs to 12 residues. Germline loops: CDR1 SQVTM, CDR2 ANQGSEA. The CDR3 region has the DNA TGCAGCGTTGTCGGGTGGTCCGGGGAGCTGTTTTTT. The encoded protein is CSVVGWSGELFF.

In its sample, this clonotype was seen once. The rearrangement links TRBV7-2 to TRBJ2-3; 9 bases match TRBD1. CDR3 length equals 14 residues. Per the germline V gene, CDR1 is SGHTA and CDR2 is FQGNSA. The ends lost 5 bases at V and 12 bases at J; junction bases unmatched: 12. CDR3 in amino acids: CASSVTGTGLSQYF. In DNA, the CDR3 is TGTGCCAGCAGCGTAACCGGGACAGGGCTCTCACAGTATTTT.